The next 30 T cell receptor beta chains were all read from a single sample in a study of T cells in tumors after PD-1 blockade. Sequencing was performed with immunoSEQ multiplex PCR; in TCRdb, only in-frame clones are kept and a portion is missing. The sample includes around 50,000 clones, 75% to 85% of them seen just once. The sample here was PBMCs, taken before anti-PD-1 treatment. The receptors were sampled from a human donor with basal cell carcinoma.

The chain has TRBV2 and TRBJ1-4, with 7 bases matching TRBD1. Germline trimming cut 5 bases from V and 8 bases from J; bases unmatched to any gene: 5. The CDR3 runs 13 residues. CDR1 SNHLY and CDR2 FYNNEI come from the germline V gene. In nucleotides, the CDR3 is TGTGCCAGCAGTCTGACAGGGAGGGAAAAACTGTTTTTT. This encodes CASSLTGREKLFF.

The J gene is TRBJ2-1, the V gene TRBV7-3; the match to TRBD2 covers 12 bases. Germline lookup yields CDR1 SGHTA and CDR2 FQGTGA. The V and J ends lost 4 bases and 5 bases, in that order; junction bases with no gene match: 9. This CDR3 region has 17 residues. CDR3 sequence reads: CASSWGGLAGPHNEQFF. The CDR3 bases are TGTGCCAGCAGCTGGGGCGGACTAGCGGGGCCCCACAATGAGCAGTTCTTC.

The chain recombines TRBV15 with TRBJ2-2; D is possibly TRBD2 (5 bases). Germline CDR1 reads LNHNV; CDR2 reads YYDKDF (reference sequence). This CDR3 comprises 17 residues. The ends were cut back, 3 bases at V and 5 bases at J, with 19 bases in the middle. The CDR3 DNA sequence: TGTGCCACCAGCAGTGACTACTCTGCGGTGGGAACCGGGGAGCTGTTTTTT. Protein sequence: CATSSDYSAVGTGELFF.

The count of this clone is one. This sequence joins TRBV7-9 and TRBJ1-3; D possibly corresponds to TRBD1 (6 bases). The V and J ends lost 4 bases and 2 bases respectively, with 15 bases between them. CDR3 length: 16 amino acids. Looked up from germline, CDR1 is SEHNR and CDR2 is FQNEAQ (reference sequence). The CDR3 DNA reads TGTGCCAGCAGCTCCTTTGGGGGGGGCGCTGGAAACACCATATATTTT. Protein product: CASSSFGGGAGNTIYF.

This rearrangement joins TRBV5-4 to TRBJ2-5; D assignment may be TRBD1 or TRBD2 (7 bases each). Germline CDR1 SGHNT, CDR2 YYREEE (reference sequence). With 4 bases removed from V and 1 base from J, the gap between germline ends came to 14 bases. CDR3 length: 15 residues. As DNA, the CDR3 is TGTGCCAGCAGCCCCCAGGGGGGGGGCCAAGAGACCCAGTACTTC. The encoded protein is CASSPQGGGQETQYF.

The rearrangement links TRBV30 to TRBJ1-3; D unclear. This CDR3 comprises 15 residues. The ends were cut back, 2 bases at V and 0 bases at J, with 11 bases in the middle. In germline, CDR1 is GTSNPN, CDR2 SVGIG (reference sequence). This CDR3 is CAWSPLSGSGNTIYF. The CDR3 nucleotides read TGTGCCTGGAGTCCCCTATCCGGCTCTGGAAACACCATATATTTT. Combining the CDR3 with reference TRBV30 and TRBJ1-3 gives the whole variable domain SQTIHQWPATLVQPVGSPLSLECTVEGTSNPNLYWYRQAAGRGLQLLFYSVGIGQISSEVPQNLSASRPQDRQFILSSKKLLLSDSGFYLCAWSPLSGSGNTIYFGEGSWLTVV.

The CDR3 sequence is CASSLAEMGNQPQHF. For the CDR3, the DNA is TGTGCCAGCAGCTTGGCAGAGATGGGCAATCAGCCCCAGCATTTT. The genes are TRBV5-5 and TRBJ1-5, with no clear D. Germline assignment: CDR1 SGHKS and CDR2 YYEKEE (reference sequence). CDR3 length: 15 amino acids. V gave up 0 bases and J gave up 2 bases, with 9 bases separating them.

The rearrangement joins TRBV28 to TRBJ1-5, with no clear D. The CDR3 extends over 11 amino acids. Germline loops: CDR1 MDHEN, CDR2 SYDVKM. The V gene lost 7 bases and the J gene lost 9 bases, with 10 bases spanning the gap. As DNA, the CDR3 is TGTGCCAGCACCCGAATGGGGCCCCAGCATTTT. This encodes CASTRMGPQHF.

V usage is TRBV9 and J usage is TRBJ2-3, with 7 positions matching TRBD1. The length of the CDR3 is 16 residues. J lost 3 bases, V lost 3 bases, and 10 bases had no gene match. Germline V gene sequence: CDR1 SGDLS, CDR2 YYNGEE. The DNA of the CDR3 is TGTGCCAGCAGCGCCCGTTCCGGGACAGAGACAGATACGCAGTATTTT. Protein: CASSARSGTETDTQYF.

Turning to this clone: One end of the junction varies from germline; a read error may be responsible. J is TRBJ1-2 and V is TRBV3-1 (or the pseudogene TRBV3-2); 8 bases line up with TRBD1. The CDR3 spans 11 residues. CDR1 LGHDT and CDR2 YNNKEL come from the germline V gene (reference sequence). The DNA of the CDR3 is TGTGCCAGCAGCCAGGCGGGACAGGTCTTCTTC. As protein: CASSQAGQVFF.

This chain's CDR3 is CASSNGFWSLRCNSPLHF. The CDR3 DNA is TGTGCCAGCAGCAATGGGTTTTGGTCTTTGAGGTGTAATTCACCCCTCCACTTT. The chain carries TRBV21-1 and TRBJ1-6. TRBV21-1 has pseudogene status. CDR3 size: 18 residues.

The chain uses TRBV19 and TRBJ2-7; D might be TRBD1 (6 bases). Germline V gives CDR1 LNHDA, CDR2 SQIVND (reference sequence). V gave up 4 bases and J gave up 2 bases, with 24 bases separating them. The CDR3 spans 18 residues. This CDR3 reads CASSTGAYELGATYEQYF. In DNA form, the CDR3 reads TGTGCCAGTAGTACAGGGGCGTACGAACTAGGGGCGACCTACGAGCAGTACTTC.

This clone was seen a handful of times. This rearrangement joins TRBV6-5 to TRBJ1-2; 7 nucleotides match TRBD1. The germline V gene encodes CDR1 MNHEY and CDR2 SVGAGI. This CDR3 region has 13 residues. V was pared by 10 bases and J by 4 bases, with 9 bases of the junction left unmatched. For the CDR3, the DNA is TGTGCCACGATGACAGGGTCTAGCTATGGCTACACCTTC. Encoded protein: CATMTGSSYGYTF.

J is TRBJ2-5 and V is TRBV3-1 (or the pseudogene TRBV3-2), with TRBD1 matching over 11 bases. The CDR3 spans 15 residues. From germline, CDR1 is LGHDT and CDR2 YNNKEL (reference sequence). V was clipped by 1 base and J by 3 bases; unmatched bases: 1. CDR3 DNA sequence: TGTGCCAGCAGCCAAGGGACAGGGGGCAAAGAGACCCAGTACTTC. The encoded protein is CASSQGTGGKETQYF.

The chain has TRBV30 and TRBJ1-1; no reliable D call. V lost 2 bases and J 6 bases, leaving 10 bases between the germline ends. The germline V gene encodes CDR1 GTSNPN and CDR2 SVGIG (reference sequence). The CDR3 runs 12 residues. The CDR3 DNA is TGTGCCTGGAGTCGGAGGGTCGCTGAAGCTTTCTTT. Protein sequence: CAWSRRVAEAFF.

This clone was counted once. The chain uses TRBV19 and TRBJ1-1; 9 positions agree with TRBD1. CDR3 length: 14 amino acids. The V segment lost 5 bases and the J segment 7 bases; nucleotides outside the gene matches: 8. Germline assignment: CDR1 LNHDA and CDR2 SQIVND (reference sequence). The CDR3 region has the DNA TGTGCCAGTAGTCCCGGGACAGGGAGCTATGAAGCTTTCTTT. It is translated as CASSPGTGSYEAFF.

This chain links TRBV28 with TRBJ1-1; D gene uncertain. The CDR3 is 15 residues long. The V end was cut by 3 bases, the J end by 0 bases, with 11 bases between. The germline CDR1 and CDR2 sequences are MDHEN and SYDVKM. For the CDR3, the DNA is TGTGCCAGCAGTTTGATAGCCCAAATGAACACTGAAGCTTTCTTT. It yields the protein CASSLIAQMNTEAFF.

The rearrangement uses TRBV7-6 and TRBJ1-1; the D gene is possibly TRBD1 (5 bases). The CDR3 sequence is 17 residues long. Germline V gene sequence: CDR1 SGHVS, CDR2 FNYEAQ. V shed 1 base and J shed 0 bases, with 15 bases lying between them. The CDR3, as DNA: TGTGCCAGCAGCTTAGTTTTACGGGGCTCCTTGAACACTGAAGCTTTCTTT. Translated: CASSLVLRGSLNTEAFF.

CDR3 nucleotides: TGTGCCAGCAGCAGTTACTATGGCTACACCTTC. Translation gives CASSSYYGYTF. J is TRBJ1-2 and V is TRBV2; D not resolved. Trimming removed 6 bases at V and 3 bases at J, with 5 bases between. The CDR3 loop spans 11 amino acids. Germline-derived CDR1 and CDR2 are SNHLY and FYNNEI.

This chain joins TRBV5-1 and TRBJ2-3; D might be TRBD1 (6 bases). This CDR3 contains 15 residues. The V gene lost 4 bases and the J gene lost 0 bases, with 12 bases spanning the gap. CDR1 SGHRS and CDR2 YFSETQ come from the germline V gene. The CDR3, as DNA: TGCGCCAGCAGCCCACAGGGTGGTAGCACAGATACGCAGTATTTT. Translation: CASSPQGGSTDTQYF.

V is TRBV6-5 and J is TRBJ1-1, with a possible D match to TRBD1 (6 bases). This CDR3 is built from 11 residues. Germline-derived CDR1 and CDR2 are MNHEY and SVGAGI. V was cut by 7 bases and J by 6 bases, with 9 bases left in between. CDR3 nucleotides: TGTGCCAGCATTAACAGGGCTGAAGCTTTCTTT. Residues: CASINRAEAFF.

The rearrangement links TRBV4-2 to TRBJ2-5; 10 positions match TRBD1. V shed 7 bases and J 5 bases; nucleotides not matched to a gene: 10. CDR1 is LGHNA, CDR2 YNFKEQ, per germline. The CDR3 is 15 residues long. CDR3 sequence reads: CASTPTTGGGETQYF. The CDR3 coding sequence is TGTGCCAGCACCCCCACGACAGGGGGCGGGGAGACCCAGTACTTC.

The chain combines TRBV5-1 with TRBJ1-1; maybe TRBD1 (6 bases). CDR1 and CDR2 from the germline V gene are SGHRS and YFSETQ. The CDR3 is 18 residues long. The ends were cut back, 6 bases at V and 0 bases at J, with 24 bases in the middle. CDR3 sequence: CASTRLVRGAQMNTEAFF. Written as DNA, the CDR3 is TGCGCCAGCACGCGGTTGGTCAGGGGAGCCCAAATGAACACTGAAGCTTTCTTT.

This chain links TRBV2 with TRBJ2-7; D is ambiguous. From germline, CDR1 is SNHLY and CDR2 FYNNEI. The CDR3 has 16 residues. V lost 0 bases, J lost 0 bases, and 12 bases lay in between. The CDR3 region is CASSEAPRTFSYEQYF. DNA of the CDR3: TGTGCCAGCAGTGAAGCGCCGAGAACGTTCTCCTACGAGCAGTACTTC.

The rearrangement joins TRBV6-5 to TRBJ2-3; the D gene is possibly TRBD2 (6 bases). The germline CDR1 and CDR2 sequences are MNHEY and SVGAGI. Trimming took 4 bases from V and 5 from J, leaving 10 bases between them. CDR3 length: 13 residues. For the CDR3, the DNA is TGTGCCAGCAGTTTCGGGGGTGGAGATACGCAGTATTTT. This encodes CASSFGGGDTQYF.

The chain couples TRBV2 to TRBJ2-1, with TRBD2 as a possible D gene (5 bases). V was pared by 4 bases and J by 5 bases, with 12 bases between. CDR1 and CDR2 from the germline V gene are SNHLY and FYNNEI. This CDR3 region has 14 residues. The CDR3 protein is CASSVAIRDNEQFF. Written as DNA, the CDR3 is TGTGCCAGCAGTGTAGCGATCCGGGACAATGAGCAGTTCTTC.

This chain connects TRBV20-1 to TRBJ2-5; 7 bases are shared with TRBD2. Germline V gene data show CDR1 as DFQATT and CDR2 as SNEGSKA (reference sequence). CDR3 length: 12 amino acids. V trimming: 3 bases; J trimming: 7 bases; junction bases outside the gene matches: 5. CDR3 amino acids: CSASSLAVTQYF. CDR3 DNA: TGCAGTGCTAGTTCCCTAGCGGTGACCCAGTACTTC.

This chain links TRBV21-1 with TRBJ2-1; TRBD2 is taken as the D call from the table, unchecked against the DNA. TRBV21-1 represents a pseudogene. The CDR3 is 17 amino acids. CDR3 sequence (DNA): TGTGCCAGCAGCACCGGACTAGCGGGAGTGTCCTACAATGAGCAGTTCTTC. Translating it yields CASSTGLAGVSYNEQFF.

The chain employs TRBV18 and TRBJ2-2; D uncertain. The V and J ends lost 1 base and 5 bases respectively, with 8 bases between them. Per germline, CDR1 KGHSH and CDR2 LQKENI. The CDR3 consists of 14 residues. Written as DNA, the CDR3 is TGTGCCAGCTCACCACTAGTAGGGACCGGGGAGCTGTTTTTT. Its protein product is CASSPLVGTGELFF.

The CDR3 bases are TGTGCCAGCACCACGGGACAGGCCAAAAACATTCAGTACTTC. Its protein is CASTTGQAKNIQYF. This chain joins TRBV6-1 and TRBJ2-4, with 7 bases lining up with TRBD1. The CDR3 covers 14 residues. Unmatched junction bases numbered 4, after V lost 7 bases and J lost 1 base. CDR1 is MNHNS and CDR2 is SASEGT in the germline V gene.